Listed below are T cell receptor beta chains from one sample, sequenced in a study of control samples from healthy donors and cancer patients. The protocol was immunoSEQ multiplex PCR, while the TCRdb copy is restricted to in-frame clones and leaves out a portion. The sample has 130,000 or so clones, approximately 90% seen once; the top ten hold around 3%. The sequencing input was blood. These receptors all come from a man aged 45-60 years in good health. Both conserved end residues are part of each CDR3. D genes are given only for firm matches. Size values are once, few and many counts, or a class for expanded clones, and some rows have none.

d_gene	abundance	len	v_gene	j_gene	CDR3aa	CDR3nt
TRBD1	NA	14	TRBV6-5	TRBJ1-1	CASALGQINTEAFF	TGTGCCAGCGCACTGGGACAGATAAACACTGAAGCTTTCTTT
TRBD2	NA	16	TRBV6-4	TRBJ2-3	CASKLAGGRGTDTQYF	TGTGCCAGCAAGCTAGCGGGGGGGCGGGGCACAGATACGCAGTATTTT
NA	NA	17	TRBV10-3	TRBJ1-4	CAISEPQGLGTNEKLFF	TGTGCCATCAGTGAGCCACAGGGTTTAGGCACTAATGAAAAACTGTTTTTT
NA	NA	16	TRBV30	TRBJ2-3	CAWSVRRRAGTDTQYF	TGTGCCTGGAGTGTACGCCGCCGTGCTGGCACAGATACGCAGTATTTT
NA	NA	15	TRBV30	TRBJ1-6	CAWSVRREGDSPLHF	TGTGCCTGGAGTGTACGGAGGGAGGGGGATTCACCCCTCCACTTT
NA	once	14	TRBV24-1	TRBJ1-4	CATSGGQGNEKLFF	TGTGCCACCAGTGGGGGTCAGGGCAATGAAAAACTGTTTTTT
TRBD1	NA	15	TRBV28	TRBJ2-2	CASRGTGGFPGELFF	TGTGCCAGCAGAGGGACAGGGGGCTTCCCCGGGGAGCTGTTTTTT
TRBD2	NA	15	TRBV6-6	TRBJ2-7	CASSDPSGGRYEQYF	TGTGCCAGCAGTGACCCTAGCGGGGGGCGCTACGAGCAGTACTTC
NA	NA	13	TRBV3-1/TRBV3-2	TRBJ1-1	CASSHAGNTEAFF	TGTGCCAGCAGCCACGCAGGGAACACTGAAGCTTTCTTT
NA	NA	14	TRBV4-2	TRBJ1-2	CASSQGGANYGYTF	TGTGCCAGCAGCCAAGGGGGGGCTAACTATGGCTACACCTTC
TRBD1	NA	14	TRBV10-1	TRBJ2-1	CASSEVGQIQGQFF	TGCGCCAGCAGTGAGGTGGGACAGATTCAGGGGCAGTTCTTC
TRBD1	once	15	TRBV24-1	TRBJ2-1	CATSDFRGNYNEQFF	TGTGCCACCAGTGATTTCAGGGGGAACTACAATGAGCAGTTCTTC
NA	once	14	TRBV5-1	TRBJ2-7	CASRRVAGLPEQYF	TGCGCCAGCAGGAGAGTAGCAGGGCTCCCCGAGCAGTACTTC
TRBD1	NA	15	TRBV19	TRBJ2-4	CASSITGTGGNIQYF	TGTGCCAGTAGTATTACCGGGACAGGGGGAAACATTCAGTACTTC
NA	NA	17	TRBV5-1	TRBJ2-2	CASSFRGQDGHTGELFF	TGCGCCAGCAGCTTCCGGGGCCAGGACGGGCACACCGGGGAGCTGTTTTTT
NA	NA	14	TRBV5-1	TRBJ2-2	CASSFGGNTGELFF	TGCGCCAGCAGCTTTGGCGGGAACACCGGGGAGCTGTTTTTT
NA	NA	13	TRBV2	TRBJ1-5	CASTPVSNQPQHF	TGTGCCAGCACCCCAGTGAGCAATCAGCCCCAGCATTTT
NA	NA	16	TRBV7-9	TRBJ2-2	CASSLRGGANTGELFF	TGTGCCAGCAGCTTGCGGGGCGGCGCGAACACCGGGGAGCTGTTTTTT
TRBD1	NA	11	TRBV6-2/TRBV6-3	TRBJ2-7	CASSGTDEQYF	TGTGCCAGCAGCGGGACAGACGAGCAGTACTTC
NA	NA	15	TRBV3-1/TRBV3-2	TRBJ1-5	CASSPQTGFPSPQHF	TGTGCCAGCAGCCCACAGACAGGTTTTCCTTCGCCCCAGCATTTT
NA	NA	16	TRBV7-9	TRBJ2-5	CASSFPRGGQEETQYF	TGTGCCAGCAGCTTCCCCCGAGGGGGGCAAGAAGAGACCCAGTACTTC
TRBD1	NA	19	TRBV24-1	TRBJ1-2	CATSDSSGTALSSWRGYTF	TGTGCCACCAGTGATTCCTCCGGGACAGCCTTAAGTAGTTGGCGTGGCTACACCTTC
NA	once	13	TRBV18	TRBJ2-5	CASSAGQQETQYF	TGTGCCAGCTCAGCCGGACAGCAAGAGACCCAGTACTTC
TRBD1	NA	16	TRBV2	TRBJ2-1	CASSTLSGGTYNEQFF	TGTGCCAGCAGTACCCTCTCAGGGGGAACCTACAATGAGCAGTTCTTC
NA	NA	13	TRBV5-1	TRBJ1-1	CASTPGPNTEAFF	TGCGCCAGCACCCCAGGGCCGAACACTGAAGCTTTCTTT
NA	NA	13	TRBV27	TRBJ2-7	CASSGSLTYEQYF	TGTGCCAGCAGTGGATCCCTGACCTACGAGCAGTACTTC
TRBD1	NA	14	TRBV5-1	TRBJ1-4	CASSPGTANEKLFF	TGCGCCAGCAGCCCCGGGACAGCTAATGAAAAACTGTTTTTT
TRBD2	NA	14	TRBV12-5	TRBJ2-5	CASGLSGAQETQYF	TGTGCTAGTGGTTTGAGCGGGGCCCAAGAGACCCAGTACTTC
NA	once	14	TRBV12-5	TRBJ1-6	CASGLAGQTSPLHF	TGTGCTAGTGGTTTGGCAGGGCAGACTTCACCCCTCCACTTT
NA	NA	15	TRBV5-5	TRBJ2-7	CASSLAVARHYEQYF	TGTGCCAGCAGCTTGGCTGTGGCCAGACACTACGAGCAGTACTTC
NA	NA	15	TRBV7-7	TRBJ2-5	CASSLGGSRAETQYF	TGTGCCAGCAGCTTAGGGGGGTCCCGGGCGGAGACCCAGTACTTC
NA	NA	15	TRBV28	TRBJ1-3	CASTSPLSRGNTIYF	TGTGCCAGCACGTCTCCCCTTAGTCGAGGAAACACCATATATTTT
NA	NA	13	TRBV6-6	TRBJ2-1	CASNVGPRNEQFF	TGTGCCAGCAATGTGGGCCCTCGCAATGAGCAGTTCTTC
NA	NA	13	TRBV28	TRBJ1-1	CASSTGLPPGAFF	TGTGCCAGCAGTACCGGACTTCCCCCGGGGGCTTTCTTT
NA	NA	16	TRBV6-2/TRBV6-3	TRBJ2-7	CASSYSFEGVLNEQYF	TGTGCCAGCAGTTACTCGTTCGAGGGTGTCCTCAACGAGCAGTACTTC
NA	once	11	TRBV6-5	TRBJ2-3	CASRDRGTQYF	TGTGCCAGCAGGGATAGGGGCACGCAGTATTTT
NA	NA	13	TRBV29-1	TRBJ2-3	CSEMTGSTDTQYF	TGCAGCGAGATGACAGGCAGCACAGATACGCAGTATTTT
NA	NA	15	TRBV19	TRBJ2-2	CASSMTEEHTGELFF	TGTGCCAGTAGTATGACGGAAGAACACACCGGGGAGCTGTTTTTT
NA	NA	15	TRBV18	TRBJ1-2	CASSPTQGSGYGYTF	TGTGCCAGCTCACCAACGCAGGGCTCCGGGTATGGCTACACCTTC
NA	NA	14	TRBV28	TRBJ1-2	CASSSGRINYGYTF	TGTGCCAGCAGTTCCGGGAGGATTAACTATGGCTACACCTTC
NA	NA	14	TRBV3-1/TRBV3-2	TRBJ2-5	CASSQLSGQETQYF	TGTGCCAGCAGCCAATTGTCCGGCCAAGAGACCCAGTACTTC
NA	few	13	TRBV7-9	TRBJ2-3	CASSPRGPDTQYF	TGTGCCAGCTCCCCGCGGGGGCCAGATACGCAGTATTTT
NA	NA	12	TRBV6-6	TRBJ1-3	CASISGGNTIYF	TGTGCCAGCATATCAGGAGGAAACACCATATATTTT
NA	once	16	TRBV4-1	TRBJ1-2	CASSRSQAEDSNGYTF	TGCGCCAGCAGCCGTAGCCAGGCCGAGGACTCTAATGGCTACACCTTC
NA	NA	13	TRBV12-3/TRBV12-4	TRBJ1-5	CASSQEGFQPQHF	TGTGCCAGCAGTCAGGAGGGTTTTCAGCCCCAGCATTTT
TRBD1	NA	15	TRBV10-1	TRBJ2-1	CATSKGQDSYNEQFF	TGCGCCACCTCGAAGGGACAGGACTCCTACAATGAGCAGTTCTTC
NA	NA	17	TRBV18	TRBJ1-6	CASSPAAPGHPLSPLHF	TGTGCCAGCTCACCGGCAGCTCCGGGACACCCTCTTTCACCCCTCCACTTT
TRBD2	once	14	TRBV11-2	TRBJ2-3	CASSTFGGVDTQYF	TGTGCCAGCAGTACCTTCGGGGGGGTGGATACGCAGTATTTT
TRBD1	NA	13	TRBV3-1/TRBV3-2	TRBJ1-4	CASSLTGIEKLFF	TGTGCCAGCAGCCTGACAGGGATTGAAAAACTGTTTTTT
NA	NA	13	TRBV24-1	TRBJ2-2	CATRTSNTGELFF	TGTGCCACCAGGACATCGAACACCGGGGAGCTGTTTTTT
TRBD1	once	13	TRBV7-9	TRBJ2-1	CAGAWTGYNEQFF	TGTGCCGGAGCGTGGACAGGGTACAATGAGCAGTTCTTC
NA	once	15	TRBV11-3	TRBJ1-3	CASSLRGSSGNTIYF	TGTGCCAGCAGCCTCCGGGGGAGCTCTGGAAACACCATATATTTT
NA	once	13	TRBV7-3	TRBJ2-1	CASSLALLGEQFF	TGTGCCAGCAGCTTAGCCCTGCTGGGTGAGCAGTTCTTC
TRBD1	NA	13	TRBV9	TRBJ2-5	CASSGGQGETQYF	TGTGCCAGCAGCGGGGGACAGGGGGAGACCCAGTACTTC
NA	once	12	TRBV20-1	TRBJ2-3	CSASSRVPPQYF	TGCAGTGCTAGTTCCAGGGTCCCTCCGCAGTATTTT
NA	NA	12	TRBV5-4	TRBJ2-7	CASSLEGREQYF	TGTGCCAGCAGCTTGGAAGGGCGCGAGCAGTACTTC
NA	NA	16	TRBV5-5	TRBJ2-3	CASSLVGGFVPDTQYF	TGTGCCAGCAGCTTGGTGGGGGGATTTGTACCAGATACGCAGTATTTT